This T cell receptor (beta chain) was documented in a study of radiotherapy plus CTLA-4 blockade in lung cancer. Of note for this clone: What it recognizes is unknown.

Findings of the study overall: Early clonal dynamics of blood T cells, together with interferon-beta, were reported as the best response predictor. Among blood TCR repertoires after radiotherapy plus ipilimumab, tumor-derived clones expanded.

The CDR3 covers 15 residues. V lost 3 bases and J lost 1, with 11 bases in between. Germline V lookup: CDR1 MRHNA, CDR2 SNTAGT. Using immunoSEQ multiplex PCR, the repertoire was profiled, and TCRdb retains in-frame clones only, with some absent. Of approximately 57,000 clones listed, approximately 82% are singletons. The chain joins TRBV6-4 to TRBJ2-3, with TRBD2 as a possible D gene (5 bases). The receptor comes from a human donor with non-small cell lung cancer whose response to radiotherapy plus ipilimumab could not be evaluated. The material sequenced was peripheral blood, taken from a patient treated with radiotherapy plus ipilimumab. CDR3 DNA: TGTGCCAGCAGTGAGCCGGGAAGCGGCACAGATACGCAGTATTTT. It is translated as CASSEPGSGTDTQYF.